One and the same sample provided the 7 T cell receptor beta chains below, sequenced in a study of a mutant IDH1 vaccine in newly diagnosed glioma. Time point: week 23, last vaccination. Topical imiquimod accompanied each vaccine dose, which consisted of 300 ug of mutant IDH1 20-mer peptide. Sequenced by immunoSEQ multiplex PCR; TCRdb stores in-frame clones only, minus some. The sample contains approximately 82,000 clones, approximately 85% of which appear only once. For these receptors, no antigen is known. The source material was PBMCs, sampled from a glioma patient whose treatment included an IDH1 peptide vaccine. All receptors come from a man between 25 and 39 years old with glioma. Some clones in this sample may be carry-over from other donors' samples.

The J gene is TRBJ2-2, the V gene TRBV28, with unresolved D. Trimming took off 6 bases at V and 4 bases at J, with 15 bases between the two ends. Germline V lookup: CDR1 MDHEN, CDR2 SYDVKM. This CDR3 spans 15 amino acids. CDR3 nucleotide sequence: TGTGCCAGCAGAGGCTTCGGCAGATCCACCGGGGAGCTGTTTTTT. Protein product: CASRGFGRSTGELFF.

The CDR3: CASSLRDRGSGELFF. CDR3 in DNA: TGTGCCAGCAGTTTACGGGACAGGGGGTCCGGGGAGCTGTTTTTT. The chain combines TRBV27 with TRBJ2-2; 11 bases match TRBD1. V gave up 2 bases and J gave up 6 bases; unmatched junction bases: 2. CDR3 length equals 15 residues. The germline CDR1 and CDR2 sequences are MNHEY and SMNVEV (reference sequence).

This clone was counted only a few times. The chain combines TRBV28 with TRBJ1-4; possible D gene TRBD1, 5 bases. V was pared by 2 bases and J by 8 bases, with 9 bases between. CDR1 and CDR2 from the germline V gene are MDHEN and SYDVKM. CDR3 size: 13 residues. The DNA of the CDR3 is TGTGCCAGCAGTTTACAGGGAGGCGAAAAACTGTTTTTT. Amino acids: CASSLQGGEKLFF.

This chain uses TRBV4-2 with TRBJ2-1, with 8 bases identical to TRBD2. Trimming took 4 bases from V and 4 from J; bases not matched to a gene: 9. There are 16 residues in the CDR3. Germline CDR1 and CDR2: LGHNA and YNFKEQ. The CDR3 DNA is TGTGCCAGCAGCCTAGGAGCGGGGGACCCTTACAATGAGCAGTTCTTC. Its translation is CASSLGAGDPYNEQFF.

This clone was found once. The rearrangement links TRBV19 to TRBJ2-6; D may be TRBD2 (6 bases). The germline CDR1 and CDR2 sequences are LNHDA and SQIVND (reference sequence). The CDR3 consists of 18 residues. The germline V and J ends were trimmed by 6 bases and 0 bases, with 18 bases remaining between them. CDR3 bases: TGTGCCAGTAGCCCTCTCCAGGCGGGGTTCTCTGGGGCCAACGTCCTGACTTTC. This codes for CASSPLQAGFSGANVLTF.

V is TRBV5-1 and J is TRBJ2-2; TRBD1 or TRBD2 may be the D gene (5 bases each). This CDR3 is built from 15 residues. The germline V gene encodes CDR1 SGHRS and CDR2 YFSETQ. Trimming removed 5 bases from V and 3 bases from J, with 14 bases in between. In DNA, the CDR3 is TGCGCCAGCAGTAGGCAGGTGGGGGACACCGGGGAGCTGTTTTTT. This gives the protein CASSRQVGDTGELFF.

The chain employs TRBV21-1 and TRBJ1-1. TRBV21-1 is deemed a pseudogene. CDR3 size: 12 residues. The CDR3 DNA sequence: TGTGCCAGCAGCAAAAAGGAGGGCGAAGCTTTCTTT. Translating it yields CASSKKEGEAFF.